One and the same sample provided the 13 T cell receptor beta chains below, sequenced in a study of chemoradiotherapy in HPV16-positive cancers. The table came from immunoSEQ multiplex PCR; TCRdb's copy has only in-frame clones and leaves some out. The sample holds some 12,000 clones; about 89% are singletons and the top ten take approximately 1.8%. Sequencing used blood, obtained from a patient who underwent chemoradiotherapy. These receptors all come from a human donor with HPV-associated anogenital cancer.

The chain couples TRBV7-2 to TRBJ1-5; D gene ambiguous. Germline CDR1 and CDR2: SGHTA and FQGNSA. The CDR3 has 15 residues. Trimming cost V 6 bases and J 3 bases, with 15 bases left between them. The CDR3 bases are TGTGCCAGCAGGCCAGACGGACTTTACAATCAGCCCCAGCATTTT. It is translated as CASRPDGLYNQPQHF.

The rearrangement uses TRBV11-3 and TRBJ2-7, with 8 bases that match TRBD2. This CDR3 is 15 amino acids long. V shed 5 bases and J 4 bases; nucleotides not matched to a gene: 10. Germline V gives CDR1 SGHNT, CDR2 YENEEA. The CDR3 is CASSPKGGGTYEQYF. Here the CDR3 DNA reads TGTGCCAGCAGCCCGAAGGGCGGGGGGACTTACGAGCAGTACTTC.

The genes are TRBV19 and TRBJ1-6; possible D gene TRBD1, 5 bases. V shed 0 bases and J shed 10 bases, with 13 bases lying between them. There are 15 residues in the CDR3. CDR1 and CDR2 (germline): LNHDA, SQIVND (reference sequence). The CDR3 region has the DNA TGTGCCAGTAGTATAGATTGGCAGGGCCGATCACCCCTCCACTTT. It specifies CASSIDWQGRSPLHF.

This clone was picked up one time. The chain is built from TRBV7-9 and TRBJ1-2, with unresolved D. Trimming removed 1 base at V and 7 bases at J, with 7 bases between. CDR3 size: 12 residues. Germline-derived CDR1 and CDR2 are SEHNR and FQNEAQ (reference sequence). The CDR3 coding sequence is TGTGCCAGCAGCTTAGAACGCCTTGGCTACACCTTC. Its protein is CASSLERLGYTF.

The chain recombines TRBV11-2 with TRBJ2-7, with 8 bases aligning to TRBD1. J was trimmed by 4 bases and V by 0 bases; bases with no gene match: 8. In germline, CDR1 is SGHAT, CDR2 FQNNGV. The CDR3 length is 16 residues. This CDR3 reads CASSLDRGRPFYEQYF. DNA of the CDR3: TGTGCCAGCAGCTTAGACAGGGGGCGACCGTTTTACGAGCAGTACTTC.

CDR3 bases: TGCGCCAGCAGCCAAGAACGGGGGTCCTATAATTCACCCCTCCACTTT. Protein product: CASSQERGSYNSPLHF. This sequence joins TRBV4-1 and TRBJ1-6; D may be TRBD1 (5 bases). V gave up 0 bases and J gave up 1 base, with 7 bases separating them. The CDR3 has 16 amino acids. Germline CDR1 reads MGHRA; CDR2 reads YSYEKL.

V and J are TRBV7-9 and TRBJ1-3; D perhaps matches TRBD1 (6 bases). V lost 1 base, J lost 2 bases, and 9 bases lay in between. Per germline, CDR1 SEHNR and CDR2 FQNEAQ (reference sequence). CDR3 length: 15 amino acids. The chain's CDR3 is CASSLGGQAGNTIYF. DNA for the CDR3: TGTGCCAGCAGCTTAGGGGGGCAGGCTGGAAACACCATATATTTT. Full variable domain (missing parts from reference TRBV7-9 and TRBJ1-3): DTGVSQNPRHKITKRGQNVTFRCDPISEHNRLYWYRQTLGQGPEFLTYFQNEAQLEKSRLLSDRFSAERPKGSFSTLEIQRTEQGDSAMYLCASSLGGQAGNTIYFGEGSWLTVV.

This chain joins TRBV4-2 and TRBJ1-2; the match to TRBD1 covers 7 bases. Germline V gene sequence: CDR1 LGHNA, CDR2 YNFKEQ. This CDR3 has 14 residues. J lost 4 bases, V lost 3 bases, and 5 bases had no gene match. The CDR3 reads CASSQAGQAYGYTF. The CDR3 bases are TGTGCCAGCAGCCAGGCTGGACAGGCCTATGGCTACACCTTC.

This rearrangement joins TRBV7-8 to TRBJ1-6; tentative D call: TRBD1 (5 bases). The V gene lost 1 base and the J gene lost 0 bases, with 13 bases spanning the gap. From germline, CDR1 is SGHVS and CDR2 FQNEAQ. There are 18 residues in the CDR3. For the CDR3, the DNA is TGTGCCAGCAGCTTAGAAGGGACCTTTTCCTCCTATAATTCACCCCTCCACTTT. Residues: CASSLEGTFSSYNSPLHF. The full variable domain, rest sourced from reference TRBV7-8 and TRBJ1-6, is GAGVSQSPRYKVAKRGQDVALRCDPISGHVSLFWYQQALGQGPEFLTYFQNEAQLDKSGLPSDRFFAERPEGSVSTLKIQRTQQEDSAVYLCASSLEGTFSSYNSPLHFGNGTRLTVT.

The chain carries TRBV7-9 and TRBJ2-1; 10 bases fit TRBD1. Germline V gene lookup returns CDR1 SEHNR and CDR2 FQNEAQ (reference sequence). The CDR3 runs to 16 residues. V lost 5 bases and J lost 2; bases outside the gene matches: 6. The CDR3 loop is CASSASGTGAYNEQFF. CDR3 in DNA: TGTGCCAGCAGCGCTTCCGGGACAGGGGCCTACAATGAGCAGTTCTTC.

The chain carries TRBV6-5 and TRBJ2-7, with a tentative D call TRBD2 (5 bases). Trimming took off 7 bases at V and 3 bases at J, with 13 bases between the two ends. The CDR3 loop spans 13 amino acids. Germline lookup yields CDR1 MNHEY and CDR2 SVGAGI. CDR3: CASTTPSNYEQYF. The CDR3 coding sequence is TGTGCCAGCACCACGCCTAGCAACTACGAGCAGTACTTC.

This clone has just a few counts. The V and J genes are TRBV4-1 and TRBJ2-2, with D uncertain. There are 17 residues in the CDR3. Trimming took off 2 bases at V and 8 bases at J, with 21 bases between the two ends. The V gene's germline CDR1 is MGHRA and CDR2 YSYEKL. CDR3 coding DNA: TGCGCCAGCAGCCAATCGGATTTGGGTTTTTCGGCGGGGGAGCTGTTTTTT. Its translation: CASSQSDLGFSAGELFF.

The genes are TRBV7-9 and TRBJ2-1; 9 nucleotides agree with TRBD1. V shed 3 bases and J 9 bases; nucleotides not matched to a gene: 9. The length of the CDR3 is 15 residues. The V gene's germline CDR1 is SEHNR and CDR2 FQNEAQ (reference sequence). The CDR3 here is CASSFGDRAGGEQFF. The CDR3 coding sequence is TGTGCCAGCAGCTTCGGGGACAGGGCGGGTGGTGAGCAGTTCTTC.